These 18 T cell receptor beta chains share one sample of origin, sequenced in a study of neurological immune-mediated disorders. One entry per CDR3 protein results from TCRdb running MiXCR on the 5' RACE reads. The sample shows roughly 49,000 distinct CDR3 sequences, roughly 14% of them seen only once. Time point in this sample: longitudinal time-point 2. The sample was PBMCs. These receptors came from a male donor with HTLV-1-associated myelopathy (HAM/TSP).

There are many counts of this clonotype. The rearrangement uses TRBV20-1 and TRBJ2-3; D ambiguous. Trimming stripped 3 bases from V and 2 bases from J, with 12 bases between. The length of the CDR3 is 14 residues. Per the germline V gene, CDR1 is DFQATT and CDR2 is SNEGSKA (reference sequence). CDR3 nucleotides: TGCAGTGCTAGGTCCATAGCCGACACAGATACGCAGTATTTT. This codes for CSARSIADTDTQYF.

This clonotype appeared many times. This chain links TRBV20-1 with TRBJ2-1, with 8 bases matching TRBD2. CDR3 length: 12 residues. Germline-derived CDR1 and CDR2 are DFQATT and SNEGSKA (reference sequence). The J segment lost 7 bases and the V segment lost 6 bases, leaving 5 bases of the junction unmatched. This CDR3 reads CSAVRGGNEQFF. The CDR3 coding sequence is TGCAGTGCAGTTCGGGGGGGGAATGAGCAGTTCTTC.

This clonotype came up many times. The chain links TRBV2 to TRBJ1-3, with a weak D call TRBD1 (5 bases). The CDR3 covers 16 residues. CDR1 and CDR2 (germline): SNHLY, FYNNEI. Trimming took off 5 bases at V and 0 bases at J, with 14 bases between the two ends. The CDR3 DNA is TGTGCCAGCAGTCCGCTCGACAGCCGCTCTGGAAACACCATATATTTT. Amino acids: CASSPLDSRSGNTIYF.

This clonotype has a count of ten or more. The rearrangement uses TRBV15 and TRBJ2-7, with a weak D call TRBD2 (7 bases). Trimming left V 3 bases short and J 0 bases short, with 15 bases between. The CDR3 contains 16 residues. Looked up from germline, CDR1 is LNHNV and CDR2 is YYDKDF (reference sequence). The CDR3 DNA sequence: TGTGCCACCAGCAGGGGAGGGGGGACGGCCTCCTACGAGCAGTACTTC. This encodes CATSRGGGTASYEQYF.

There are many counts of this clonotype. This chain uses TRBV20-1 with TRBJ2-7; 13 positions agree with TRBD2. J lost 3 bases, V lost 4 bases, and 9 bases had no gene match. This CDR3 contains 16 residues. CDR1 and CDR2 from the germline V gene are DFQATT and SNEGSKA (reference sequence). CDR3 coding DNA: TGCAGTGCTACGACTAGCGGGGGGATCGCTTTCTACGAGCAGTACTTC. Translating it yields CSATTSGGIAFYEQYF.

Comment on this clonotype: A read error may be the cause here, since a much bigger clone is one base away. V is TRBV5-1 and J is TRBJ1-6; the match to TRBD1 covers 8 bases. Germline V gene data show CDR1 as SGHRS and CDR2 as YFSETQ. The CDR3 totals 16 residues. In DNA, the CDR3 is TGCGCCAGCAGCTTGCAGGGGGCCTCCGATAATTCATCCCTCCACTTT. Encoded protein: CASSLQGASDNSSLHF.

Ten or more counts support this clonotype. This sequence joins TRBV20-1 and TRBJ2-1; D ambiguous. The V end lost 0 bases, the J end lost 1 base, and 7 bases lay between the germline ends. This CDR3 has 14 amino acids. Germline assignment: CDR1 DFQATT and CDR2 SNEGSKA (reference sequence). CDR3 coding DNA: TGCAGTGCTAGAGAAGGCAGGTCCTACAATGAGCAGTTCTTC. It translates to CSAREGRSYNEQFF.

This clonotype has a count of ten or more. The CDR3 sequence: CAISDGRSSYEQYF. Here the CDR3 DNA reads TGTGCCATCAGTGATGGCAGGAGCTCCTACGAGCAGTACTTC. The chain carries TRBV10-3 and TRBJ2-7; D remains unclear. This CDR3 has 14 residues. Trimming left V 3 bases short and J 0 bases short, with 9 bases between. CDR1 and CDR2 from the germline V gene are ENHRY and SYGVKD.

The chain combines TRBV7-2 with TRBJ2-1; 9 bases are a match to TRBD2. Germline loops: CDR1 SGHTA, CDR2 FQGNSA. The CDR3 length is 13 residues. V shed 5 bases, J shed 10 bases, and the junction held 6 bases outside the gene matches. CDR3 DNA: TGTGCCAGCAGCCCGACTAGCGGTTTCGAGCAGTTCTTC. It specifies CASSPTSGFEQFF. The full variable domain, completed using reference TRBV7-2 and TRBJ2-1, is GAGVSQSPSNKVTEKGKDVELRCDPISGHTALYWYRQSLGQGLEFLIYFQGNSAPDKSGLPSDRFSAERTGGSVSTLTIQRTQQEDSAVYLCASSPTSGFEQFFGPGTRLTVL.

This clonotype was seen more than once but under ten times. The chain carries TRBV12-3 or TRBV12-4 and TRBJ1-5; 8 bases fit TRBD1. V shed 5 bases, J shed 2 bases, and the junction held 8 bases outside the gene matches. CDR3 length: 16 residues. The CDR3 here is CASSDIDRGGNQPQHF. DNA of the CDR3: TGTGCCAGCAGTGATATCGACAGGGGAGGCAATCAGCCCCAGCATTTT.

This clonotype has at least ten counts. The chain couples TRBV20-1 to TRBJ2-4; D is ambiguous. V was cut by 6 bases and J by 0 bases, with 9 bases left in between. This CDR3 region has 13 residues. Germline V CDR1 and CDR2: DFQATT, SNEGSKA (reference sequence). The CDR3 reads CSATDGAKNIQYF. In nucleotides, the CDR3 is TGCAGTGCGACGGACGGAGCCAAAAACATTCAGTACTTC.

There are many counts of this clonotype. The CDR3 loop reads CASSLTGSRTGELFF. Here the CDR3 DNA reads TGCGCCAGCAGCTTAACAGGGTCGCGGACCGGGGAGCTGTTTTTT. This chain uses TRBV5-1 with TRBJ2-2; maybe TRBD1 (6 bases). The V end was cut by 2 bases, the J end by 5 bases, with 13 bases between. The V gene's germline CDR1 is SGHRS and CDR2 YFSETQ. The CDR3 has 15 amino acids.

CDR3 residues: CASSQERGGTLTDTQYF. CDR3 DNA: TGTGCCAGCAGCCAAGAGCGGGGGGGGACCCTCACAGATACGCAGTATTTT. The rearrangement links TRBV3-1 to TRBJ2-3; 9 bases agree with TRBD2. The CDR3 has 17 amino acids. Germline values: CDR1 LGHDT, CDR2 YNNKEL (reference sequence). The V segment lost 0 bases and the J segment 2 bases; nucleotides outside the gene matches: 6.

This clonotype was observed at least ten times. V and J are TRBV20-1 and TRBJ1-5; D is ambiguous. This CDR3 region has 15 residues. Germline V lookup: CDR1 DFQATT, CDR2 SNEGSKA (reference sequence). Between the trimmed V and J ends, which lost 3 bases and 2 bases, there was a span of 14 bases. In nucleotides, the CDR3 is TGCAGTGCTAGGGATTGGAGTCTGGGCAATCAGCCCCAGCATTTT. Translation: CSARDWSLGNQPQHF.

This clonotype was counted at least ten times. CDR3 DNA sequence: TGTGCCAGCAGCCCAAACAGGGTAGCACAAAACATTCAGTACTTC. Translating it yields CASSPNRVAQNIQYF. The chain recombines TRBV5-6 with TRBJ2-4, with D maybe TRBD1 (6 bases). V was trimmed by 4 bases and J by 5 bases, leaving 16 bases between them. CDR3 size: 15 residues. Per germline, CDR1 SGHDT and CDR2 YYEEEE.

This clonotype was observed many times. A read error is possible here, since a much larger clone lies one base away. The chain has TRBV29-1 and TRBJ1-1; no clear D. CDR1 and CDR2 from the germline V gene are SQVTM and ANQGSEA. Trimming pared 3 bases from V and 4 bases from J, leaving 6 bases between. The CDR3 extends over 11 amino acids. Here the CDR3 reads CSVDRITEAFF. In DNA, the CDR3 is TGCAGCGTTGATAGGATCACTGAAGCTTTCTTT.

This clonotype was found many times. CDR3 in DNA: TGTGCCAGCTCACCCTGGACCGAGAACACTGAAGCTTTCTTT. This sequence encodes CASSPWTENTEAFF. The chain couples TRBV18 to TRBJ1-1; D call uncertain. Trimming left V 3 bases short and J 1 base short, with 9 bases between. CDR1 and CDR2 from the germline V gene are KGHSH and LQKENI. This CDR3 comprises 14 residues.

This clonotype has at least ten counts. The chain recombines TRBV20-1 with TRBJ1-4; 7 bases are shared with TRBD1. CDR1 and CDR2 (germline): DFQATT, SNEGSKA (reference sequence). The CDR3 is 12 amino acids. The V segment lost 8 bases and the J segment 8 bases; nucleotides outside the gene matches: 8. In DNA, the CDR3 is TGCAGTTTTTACCGGACAGGCGAAAAACTGTTTTTT. This translates into CSFYRTGEKLFF.